Sequencing of this TCR beta chain was carried out in a study of T cells in Graves' hyperthyroidism and ophthalmopathy. Regarding the study as a whole: Prediction of ophthalmopathy progression came a median around 7.1 months pre-onset.

The CDR3 contains 17 residues. Germline V lookup: CDR1 MGHRA, CDR2 YSYEKL. J gave up 3 bases and V 8 bases, and 13 bases lay outside the gene matches. This clonotype turned up a few times. The antigen is undetermined. TCR beta CDR3 regions were amplified from RNA transcripts. The TCR CDR3 first-round RT-PCR relied on the HTBI primer set. TCRdb recomputed calls from the multiplex PCR reads with MiXCR, one row per CDR3 protein. Among fewer than 500,000 distinct CDR3 sequences listed, over 12% were seen once. Lactation, pregnancy, other autoimmune disease or uncontrolled infection excluded patients. Fresh peripheral blood, around 10 ml, yielded the PBMCs.

The gene calls are TRBV4-1 and TRBJ2-3, with 11 positions matching TRBD2. The sequenced sample consisted of blood. This TCR came from a man younger than 35 with Graves' ophthalmopathy. CDR3 residues: CASRKSETSGTTDTQYF. The CDR3 coding sequence is TGCGCCAGCCGAAAAAGTGAGACTAGCGGGACTACAGATACGCAGTATTTT.